The TCR beta chain described here comes from a study of CD8 T cells in ankylosing spondylitis. TCRdb itself ran the 5' RACE reads through MiXCR, one entry per CDR3 protein. The sample lists approximately 140,000 distinct CDR3 sequences, 7% to 10% occurring once. Germline CDR1 and CDR2: SNHLY and FYNNEI. This CDR3 is built from 14 residues. The V gene end was trimmed by 8 bases and the J gene end by 6 bases; junction bases not matched to a gene: 8. This clonotype appeared a few times. The sequenced material came from synovial fluid, either unsorted or a sorted T cell fraction (not recorded which). This chain links TRBV2 with TRBJ2-1, with 9 bases identical to TRBD1. The source is a male donor with ankylosing spondylitis. This chain's CDR3 is CASGGQGRPNEQFF. CDR3 nucleotide sequence: TGTGCCAGCGGGGGACAGGGAAGACCCAATGAGCAGTTCTTC.